The T cell receptor beta chain described here comes from a study of blood T cell repertoires in COVID-19. Germline CDR1 is MNHNY and CDR2 is SVGAGI (reference sequence). With 7 bases clipped from V and 2 bases from J, the junction kept 8 bases outside the gene matches. This CDR3 is built from 16 residues. In the original analysis: By means of reference gene primer amplification, nucleated cell counts were estimated. Sequenced by immunoSEQ multiplex PCR; TCRdb stores in-frame clones only, minus some. Clonal size and the V and J genes are those of that table, whereas D and trimming came from the DNA. The data hold some 25,000 clones, with about 76% observed a single time.

The rearrangement uses TRBV6-6 and TRBJ2-2; 9 positions agree with TRBD1. The TCR was taken from a man aged 65 to 85 with acute or convalescent COVID-19. The sequencing sample was made of peripheral blood. The chain's CDR3 is CASTPQGQGNTGELFF. CDR3 sequence (DNA): TGTGCCAGCACCCCCCAGGGACAGGGAAACACCGGGGAGCTGTTTTTT.